This T cell receptor beta chain was obtained from a study of technical replicates of blood from four donors. Sequencing used immunoSEQ multiplex PCR; TCRdb keeps in-frame clones, though not all of them. The sample consists of about 81,000 clones, 95% of them appearing once. The length of the CDR3 is 16 residues. In germline, CDR1 is GTSNPN, CDR2 SVGIG (reference sequence). Trimming removed 0 bases at V and 5 bases at J, with 19 bases between. The V and J genes are TRBV30 and TRBJ2-5; possible D gene TRBD2, 6 bases. Source material: T cells isolated from PBMCs. The source of this sequence is a human donor in good health. CDR3 region: CAWSVAGLGSGETQYF. CDR3 in DNA: TGTGCCTGGAGTGTTGCGGGACTGGGTTCAGGGGAGACCCAGTACTTC.